These 7 T cell receptor beta chains originate from one sample sequenced in a study of cytomegalovirus exposure and HLA in healthy donors. Using immunoSEQ multiplex PCR, the repertoire was profiled, and TCRdb retains in-frame clones only, with some absent. This table holds over 200,000 clones, about nine tenths found once. Sequenced sample: PBMCs. The origin of the receptors is a woman between 18 and 29 years old in good health and CMV-seropositive.

The J gene is TRBJ2-1, the V gene TRBV9; perhaps TRBD2 as D (6 bases). This CDR3 contains 16 residues. Trimming shortened V by 3 bases and J by 5 bases, and 18 bases separated the two germline ends. CDR1 is SGDLS and CDR2 is YYNGEE in the germline V gene. The CDR3 protein is CASSESDGRSNNEQFF. CDR3 sequence (DNA): TGTGCCAGCAGCGAATCGGACGGGAGATCCAACAATGAGCAGTTCTTC. The entire variable domain, with the rest obtained from reference TRBV9 and TRBJ2-1, is as follows: DSGVTQTPKHLITATGQRVTLRCSPRSGDLSVYWYQQSLDQGLQFLIQYYNGEERAKGNILERFSAQQFPDLHSELNLSSLELGDSALYFCASSESDGRSNNEQFFGPGTRLTVL.

V and J are TRBV6-1 and TRBJ1-2; unclear D gene. The V gene's germline CDR1 is MNHNS and CDR2 SASEGT. The CDR3 runs 12 residues. Trimming removed 4 bases at V and 7 bases at J, with 10 bases between. The CDR3 reads CASSVMFGGYTF. The DNA of the CDR3 is TGTGCCAGCAGTGTCATGTTCGGTGGCTACACCTTC.

The J gene is TRBJ1-5, the V gene TRBV11-3, with D uncertain. CDR1 is SGHNT and CDR2 is YENEEA in the germline V gene. CDR3 length equals 13 residues. The V end lost 11 bases, the J end lost 4 bases, and 15 bases lay between the germline ends. The DNA for the CDR3 is TGTGCCCACACTCGGGGTAGGAATCAGCCCCAGCATTTT. As protein: CAHTRGRNQPQHF.

This clone was seen a few times. The chain couples TRBV19 to TRBJ1-2; weak D call: TRBD1 (5 bases). Trimming removed 6 bases at V and 3 bases at J, with 20 bases between. The CDR3 is 16 amino acids. CDR1 is LNHDA, CDR2 SQIVND, per germline (reference sequence). The CDR3 sequence: CASSPAGGLSDYGYTF. As DNA, the CDR3 is TGTGCCAGTAGCCCCGCCGGGGGGTTATCGGACTATGGCTACACCTTC.

This chain joins TRBV5-6 and TRBJ2-1; 8 nucleotides match TRBD2. Germline V gene sequence: CDR1 SGHDT, CDR2 YYEEEE. The CDR3 runs 17 residues. With V trimmed by 2 bases and J by 9 bases, 16 bases remained unmatched. The CDR3 sequence: CASSFLPGLGVFGEQFF. The CDR3 DNA sequence: TGTGCCAGCAGCTTCCTCCCGGGACTAGGTGTTTTTGGTGAGCAGTTCTTC.

This chain uses TRBV2 with TRBJ2-1, with TRBD2 identical over 8 bases. The CDR3 runs 14 residues. Germline trimming cut 3 bases from V and 4 bases from J; bases unmatched to any gene: 2. Germline CDR1 reads SNHLY; CDR2 reads FYNNEI. The CDR3, as DNA: TGTGCCAGCAGTGACCTAGCGGGTTACAATGAGCAGTTCTTC. Translation gives CASSDLAGYNEQFF.

This rearrangement joins TRBV2 to TRBJ2-2, with 7 nucleotides matching TRBD2. The CDR3 consists of 19 residues. Germline loops: CDR1 SNHLY, CDR2 FYNNEI. The J segment lost 6 bases and the V segment lost 2 bases, leaving 18 bases of the junction unmatched. The CDR3 reads CASSEFQVAGGFLAGELFF. The DNA of the CDR3 is TGTGCCAGCAGTGAATTCCAAGTAGCGGGCGGGTTTTTAGCCGGGGAGCTGTTTTTT. Supplemented by reference TRBV2 and TRBJ2-2, the full variable domain reads EPEVTQTPSHQVTQMGQEVILRCVPISNHLYFYWYRQILGQKVEFLVSFYNNEISEKSEIFDDQFSVERPDGSNFTLKIRSTKLEDSAMYFCASSEFQVAGGFLAGELFFGEGSRLTVL.